A single sample gave rise to the 27 T cell receptor beta chains below, sequenced in a study of cytomegalovirus exposure and HLA in healthy donors. The PCR made use of 60 Vbeta and 13 Jbeta primers. Libraries were prepared by immunoSEQ multiplex PCR; TCRdb keeps only in-frame clonotypes and omits some of them. Of around 190,000 clones listed, 70% to 85% are singletons. Sequencing was carried out using PBMCs. The source of these receptors is a middle-aged woman in good health and CMV-seronegative.

This clone was recorded once. The chain recombines TRBV9 with TRBJ2-2; D might be TRBD2 (6 bases). This CDR3 is 15 amino acids long. Germline V gene sequence: CDR1 SGDLS, CDR2 YYNGEE. Trimming stripped 0 bases from V and 6 bases from J, with 12 bases between. This chain's CDR3 is CASSVAERGSGELFF. CDR3 sequence (DNA): TGTGCCAGCAGCGTAGCTGAACGGGGGTCCGGGGAGCTGTTTTTT.

The chain uses TRBV30 and TRBJ2-3; TRBD2 agrees at 7 bases. Germline trimming cut 0 bases from V and 6 bases from J; bases unmatched to any gene: 6. Germline V CDR1 and CDR2: GTSNPN, SVGIG (reference sequence). This CDR3 region has 14 residues. Written as DNA, the CDR3 is TGTGCCTGGAGTGTACGGGCGGGGGTCGATACGCAGTATTTT. Translated, it gives CAWSVRAGVDTQYF.

The chain has TRBV5-1 and TRBJ1-1; 11 nucleotides match TRBD1. V gave up 5 bases and J gave up 6 bases; unmatched junction bases: 21. Germline V lookup: CDR1 SGHRS, CDR2 YFSETQ. This CDR3 is 19 amino acids long. DNA for the CDR3: TGCGCCAGCAGACTCCAAATTTCGGGGACAGGGGGAATTTATTCTGAAGCTTTCTTT. This codes for CASRLQISGTGGIYSEAFF.

This clone turned up a few times. The chain combines TRBV6-1 with TRBJ2-2; D remains unclear. Germline CDR1 reads MNHNS; CDR2 reads SASEGT. The CDR3 totals 14 residues. Trimming cost V 3 bases and J 1 base, with 6 bases left between them. This chain's CDR3 is CASSDWLNTGELFF. DNA of the CDR3: TGTGCCAGCAGTGACTGGCTGAACACCGGGGAGCTGTTTTTT.

V gene TRBV5-6 combines with J gene TRBJ2-2; D is undetermined. The CDR3 consists of 15 residues. V was trimmed by 3 bases and J by 3 bases, leaving 12 bases between them. The germline V gene has CDR1 SGHDT and CDR2 YYEEEE. This chain's CDR3 is CASSSPFTYTGELFF. The CDR3 coding sequence is TGTGCCAGCAGCTCCCCCTTTACATACACCGGGGAGCTGTTTTTT.

The chain couples TRBV9 to TRBJ1-2; 7 nucleotides line up with TRBD1. The CDR3 contains 15 residues. Per the germline V gene, CDR1 is SGDLS and CDR2 is YYNGEE. V was pared by 0 bases and J by 4 bases, with 6 bases of the junction left unmatched. The CDR3 DNA reads TGTGCCAGCAGCGTAGCTAAAGGGACAGCCTATGGCTACACCTTC. It specifies CASSVAKGTAYGYTF.

The V call is TRBV7-6, the J call TRBJ2-3; 13 positions match TRBD2. Germline trimming cut 6 bases from V and 8 bases from J; bases unmatched to any gene: 11. The CDR3 is 16 amino acids. From germline, CDR1 is SGHVS and CDR2 FNYEAQ. CDR3 coding DNA: TGTGCCAGCAGACCCACTAGCGGGAGGGCCGGAGGTACGCAGTATTTT. This gives the protein CASRPTSGRAGGTQYF.

The table lists this clone with a few counts. Other DNA sequences of this sample code for an identical CDR3. The chain has TRBV6-1 and TRBJ1-4; D is possibly TRBD1 (5 bases). The CDR3 consists of 16 residues. Deletions cut 4 bases from V and 6 bases from J, with 18 bases between. CDR1 and CDR2 from the germline V gene are MNHNS and SASEGT. In DNA form, the CDR3 reads TGTGCCAGCAGTGCACCCCCGGGACTCGGCTATGAAAAACTGTTTTTT. It codes for CASSAPPGLGYEKLFF.

This chain uses TRBV27 with TRBJ1-6; D not certain. V dropped 0 bases and J dropped 7 bases, with 10 bases sitting between them. There are 15 residues in the CDR3. CDR1 and CDR2 from the germline V gene are MNHEY and SMNVEV (reference sequence). CDR3 coding DNA: TGTGCCAGCAGTTTATCTGCGGTAATAAATTCACCCCTCCACTTT. Translation: CASSLSAVINSPLHF.

The chain couples TRBV28 to TRBJ1-2; 11 bases align to TRBD1. CDR1 MDHEN and CDR2 SYDVKM come from the germline V gene. The CDR3 has 15 residues. With 6 bases clipped from V and 5 bases from J, the junction kept 8 bases outside the gene matches. As DNA, the CDR3 is TGTGCCAGCAGAACTGGGACAGGGGGGACTTATGGCTACACCTTC. This sequence encodes CASRTGTGGTYGYTF.

The chain has TRBV6-1 and TRBJ2-5; D is perhaps TRBD2 (6 bases). Trimming removed 2 bases at V and 5 bases at J, with 6 bases between. The CDR3 contains 12 residues. The germline V gene has CDR1 MNHNS and CDR2 SASEGT. The CDR3 coding sequence is TGTGCCAGCAGTGAACTAGCGGAGACCCAGTACTTC. It is translated as CASSELAETQYF.

The chain has TRBV12-5 and TRBJ1-2; D gene ambiguous. The CDR3 spans 13 residues. V shed 2 bases and J shed 2 bases, with 6 bases lying between them. Germline-derived CDR1 and CDR2 are LGHNT and FRNRAP. Written as DNA, the CDR3 is TGTGCTAGTGGTTTGACTACCAACTATGGCTACACCTTC. Encoded protein: CASGLTTNYGYTF. Looking up the rest from reference TRBV12-5 and TRBJ1-2 gives the full variable domain: DARVTQTPRHKVTEMGQEVTMRCQPILGHNTVFWYRQTMMQGLELLAYFRNRAPLDDSGMPKDRFSAEMPDATLATLKIQPSEPRDSAVYFCASGLTTNYGYTFGSGTRLTVV.

This clone was counted only a few times. The chain carries TRBV30 and TRBJ1-5; 7 nucleotides agree with TRBD1. Unmatched junction bases numbered 7, after V lost 5 bases and J lost 3 bases. The CDR3 runs 14 residues. Germline V gene data show CDR1 as GTSNPN and CDR2 as SVGIG (reference sequence). This chain's CDR3 is CAWAGDSVNQPQHF. CDR3 coding DNA: TGTGCCTGGGCCGGGGACAGCGTCAATCAGCCCCAGCATTTT.

The rearrangement uses TRBV28 and TRBJ1-2; 9 bases are shared with TRBD1. The ends lost 5 bases at V and 8 bases at J; junction bases unmatched: 15. CDR1 MDHEN and CDR2 SYDVKM come from the germline V gene. The CDR3 contains 16 residues. CDR3 loop: CASSVWGDRAYSGYTF. The CDR3 nucleotides are TGTGCCAGCAGTGTTTGGGGGGACAGGGCTTATAGCGGCTACACCTTC.

The V and J genes are TRBV4-1 and TRBJ2-3; no firm D call. Per germline, CDR1 MGHRA and CDR2 YSYEKL. This CDR3 is 17 amino acids long. V lost 0 bases and J 3 bases, leaving 16 bases between the germline ends. The CDR3 protein is CASSQEGRIAQTDTQYF. Here the CDR3 DNA reads TGCGCCAGCAGCCAAGAGGGCCGAATTGCTCAGACAGATACGCAGTATTTT.

The CDR3 nucleotides are TGTGCCAGCAGCTTAGCCGGGATAATCCATGGCTACACCTTC. Amino acids: CASSLAGIIHGYTF. V usage is TRBV7-9 and J usage is TRBJ1-2; unclear D gene. The CDR3 runs 14 residues. The germline V gene encodes CDR1 SEHNR and CDR2 FQNEAQ (reference sequence). V was trimmed by 0 bases and J by 6 bases, leaving 11 bases between them.

The rearrangement uses TRBV5-1 and TRBJ1-3; 7 bases line up with TRBD1. The CDR3 is 16 amino acids. The V segment lost 4 bases and the J segment 0 bases; nucleotides outside the gene matches: 7. Germline CDR1 is SGHRS and CDR2 is YFSETQ. As DNA, the CDR3 is TGCGCCAGCAGCCGAGGGACAGTCAACTCTGGAAACACCATATATTTT. Protein sequence: CASSRGTVNSGNTIYF.

This clone has at least ten counts. The chain joins TRBV5-1 to TRBJ2-2, with 8 bases identical to TRBD1. CDR1 and CDR2 (germline): SGHRS, YFSETQ. J lost 6 bases, V lost 7 bases, and 8 bases had no gene match. This CDR3 spans 14 amino acids. As DNA, the CDR3 is TGCGCCAGCGGGGAACAGGGGGTCTCCGGGGAGCTGTTTTTT. The encoded protein is CASGEQGVSGELFF.

The chain employs TRBV19 and TRBJ1-1, with D possibly matching TRBD1 (5 bases). The CDR3 runs 16 residues. Germline values: CDR1 LNHDA, CDR2 SQIVND (reference sequence). V was trimmed by 3 bases and J by 0 bases, leaving 14 bases between them. The CDR3 DNA reads as TGTGCCAGTAGTATTTTGGCAGGGAACATGAACACTGAAGCTTTCTTT. Translated: CASSILAGNMNTEAFF. Combining the CDR3 with reference TRBV19 and TRBJ1-1 gives the whole variable domain DGGITQSPKYLFRKEGQNVTLSCEQNLNHDAMYWYRQDPGQGLRLIYYSQIVNDFQKGDIAEGYSVSREKKESFPLTVTSAQKNPTAFYLCASSILAGNMNTEAFFGQGTRLTVV.

The CDR3 sequence: CASSFLGSGVGELFF. The CDR3 DNA reads TGTGCCAGCAGCTTCCTCGGTTCGGGGGTCGGGGAGCTGTTTTTT. V is TRBV7-9 and J is TRBJ2-2; D may be TRBD2 (6 bases). Trimming left V 3 bases short and J 7 bases short, with 15 bases between. This CDR3 comprises 15 residues. Germline V gene sequence: CDR1 SEHNR, CDR2 FQNEAQ (reference sequence).

This chain uses TRBV9 with TRBJ2-3, with a tentative D call TRBD2 (7 bases). Germline CDR1 is SGDLS and CDR2 is YYNGEE. V lost 3 bases to trimming and J lost 0 bases, with 11 bases between them. CDR3 length equals 15 residues. CDR3 sequence reads: CASSEGGGSTDTQYF. The CDR3 nucleotides are TGTGCCAGCAGCGAGGGGGGGGGTAGCACAGATACGCAGTATTTT.

The V call is TRBV19, the J call TRBJ1-5; D is possibly TRBD1 (6 bases). With 3 bases removed from V and 1 base from J, the gap between germline ends came to 10 bases. From germline, CDR1 is LNHDA and CDR2 SQIVND (reference sequence). This CDR3 has 15 residues. The CDR3 coding sequence is TGTGCCAGTAGTATGGCCAGGGGAAGCAATCAGCCCCAGCATTTT. This sequence encodes CASSMARGSNQPQHF.

The V call is TRBV21-1, the J call TRBJ1-5. TRBV21-1 is deemed a pseudogene. The CDR3 consists of 20 residues. CDR3 protein: CASSKSPKGLRVGRNQPQHF. In nucleotides, the CDR3 is TGTGCCAGCAGCAAAAGCCCCAAAGGCCTGAGGGTAGGACGCAATCAGCCCCAGCATTTT.

The genes are TRBV2 and TRBJ2-2; 8 bases fit TRBD2. With V trimmed by 6 bases and J by 4 bases, 10 bases remained unmatched. The germline gives CDR1 SNHLY, CDR2 FYNNEI. CDR3 size: 16 residues. DNA of the CDR3: TGTGCCAGCAGCGGACAAGCGGGGGTGGGCACCGGGGAGCTGTTTTTT. Translated: CASSGQAGVGTGELFF.

The V and J genes are TRBV28 and TRBJ2-3, with 11 nucleotides matching TRBD2. Germline assignment: CDR1 MDHEN and CDR2 SYDVKM. The V segment lost 4 bases and the J segment 6 bases; nucleotides outside the gene matches: 6. The CDR3 is 15 amino acids. In DNA form, the CDR3 reads TGTGCCAGCAGTTCGATTAGCGGGAGGGTGGATACGCAGTATTTT. It is translated as CASSSISGRVDTQYF.

The chain has TRBV25-1 and TRBJ2-5; perhaps TRBD2 as D (5 bases). The last part of the DNA fits TRBJ2-7 better; the J call may be wrong. The CDR3 extends over 13 amino acids. Per the germline V gene, CDR1 is MGHDK and CDR2 is SYGVNS. The CDR3 region is CASSDPGSYEQYF. The CDR3 nucleotides are TGTGCCAGCAGTGACCCGGGGTCCTACGAGCAGTACTTC.

The chain carries TRBV5-4 and TRBJ2-3, with TRBD2 identical over 9 bases. The V gene end was trimmed by 1 base and the J gene end by 9 bases; junction bases not matched to a gene: 3. This CDR3 has 13 residues. The germline gives CDR1 SGHNT, CDR2 YYREEE (reference sequence). CDR3: CASSLRTSDTQYF. The CDR3 DNA reads as TGTGCCAGCAGCTTGAGGACTAGCGACACGCAGTATTTT.